This entry lists 15 T cell receptor beta chains sequenced from one sample in a study of human T cells and chemical hapten exposure. Time point specified: patch test 3, about 24 weeks after DPC sensitization. Treatment denoted: therapeutic diphenylcyclopropenone sensitization with weekly scalp DPC. TCRdb reprocessed the RACE reads with MiXCR, giving one entry per CDR3 protein. The sample holds about 160,000 distinct CDR3 sequences, roughly 26% seen once. Source: whole blood, taken in connection with sensitization to the hapten diphenylcyclopropenone (DPC). These receptors originate from a woman aged 18-35 years with alopecia areata. Some clones in this sample may be carry-over from other donors' samples.

The gene calls are TRBV10-2 and TRBJ1-1; no definite D call. Germline V gene lookup returns CDR1 WSHSY and CDR2 SAAADI. V dropped 6 bases and J dropped 3 bases, with 17 bases sitting between them. This CDR3 is built from 15 residues. The CDR3: CASSLRAAADTEAFF. The CDR3 DNA reads as TGCGCCAGCAGCCTCCGGGCTGCGGCCGACACTGAAGCTTTCTTT.

In this sample, this clonotype turned up a few times. V is TRBV20-1 and J is TRBJ1-6; 7 nucleotides match TRBD1. Germline CDR1 and CDR2: DFQATT and SNEGSKA (reference sequence). The CDR3 extends over 13 amino acids. The V and J ends lost 0 bases and 17 bases, in that order; junction bases with no gene match: 10. CDR3 residues: CSARDQGTVAFHF. As DNA, the CDR3 is TGCAGTGCTAGAGATCAAGGGACAGTGGCGTTCCACTTT.

This clonotype has only a few counts. This chain uses TRBV4-2 with TRBJ2-1; either TRBD1 or TRBD2 may fit D (6 bases each). V was trimmed by 0 bases and J by 5 bases, leaving 17 bases between them. In germline, CDR1 is LGHNA, CDR2 YNFKEQ. This CDR3 is built from 17 residues. DNA for the CDR3: TGTGCCAGCAGCCAAGATTGGCCCTCACGGGGGCACAATGAGCAGTTCTTC. This gives the protein CASSQDWPSRGHNEQFF.

This clonotype showed up just a few times. The V gene is TRBV19, the J gene TRBJ1-5; D not resolved. CDR1 and CDR2 (germline): LNHDA, SQIVND (reference sequence). V was clipped by 4 bases and J by 5 bases, with 6 bases between them. CDR3 length: 12 residues. The CDR3: CASSKQYQPQHF. The CDR3 coding sequence is TGTGCCAGTAGTAAACAGTATCAGCCCCAGCATTTT.

This clonotype appeared once. V gene TRBV7-9 combines with J gene TRBJ1-1; D is unresolved. There are 14 residues in the CDR3. Trimming left V 2 bases short and J 7 bases short, with 14 bases between. Per germline, CDR1 SEHNR and CDR2 FQNEAQ (reference sequence). CDR3 protein: CASSLFARRGEAFF. The CDR3 DNA reads as TGTGCCAGCAGCTTATTTGCGCGGCGGGGTGAAGCTTTCTTT.

This chain uses TRBV27 with TRBJ1-4; D gene unclear. V gave up 8 bases and J gave up 4 bases, with 11 bases separating them. The CDR3 runs to 13 residues. Per germline, CDR1 MNHEY and CDR2 SMNVEV (reference sequence). This chain's CDR3 is CASGRGINEKLFF. DNA for the CDR3: TGTGCCAGCGGCCGAGGCATTAATGAAAAACTGTTTTTT.

The chain carries TRBV11-2 and TRBJ2-7; 7 nucleotides align to TRBD1. This CDR3 contains 15 residues. Germline V gene lookup returns CDR1 SGHAT and CDR2 FQNNGV. The trim removed 0 bases at V and 3 bases at J, leaving 5 bases unmatched. CDR3 loop: CASSLDHRGRYEQYF. CDR3 nucleotides: TGTGCCAGCAGCTTAGATCATAGGGGGCGCTACGAGCAGTACTTC.

The chain employs TRBV7-2 and TRBJ2-3; D assignment may be TRBD1 or TRBD2 (5 bases each). From germline, CDR1 is SGHTA and CDR2 FQGNSA. The CDR3 runs 12 residues. Trimming pared 5 bases from V and 8 bases from J, leaving 11 bases between. The CDR3 is CASSEYGGTQYF. CDR3 bases: TGTGCCAGCAGCGAATATGGGGGTACGCAGTATTTT.

This clonotype was found a few times. The chain combines TRBV27 with TRBJ2-7, with unresolved D. The germline V gene has CDR1 MNHEY and CDR2 SMNVEV (reference sequence). There are 13 residues in the CDR3. Trimming pared 4 bases from V and 3 bases from J, leaving 10 bases between. CDR3 residues: CASSYQQNYEQYF. The CDR3 coding sequence is TGTGCCAGCAGTTATCAACAGAACTACGAGCAGTACTTC.

This clonotype was picked up many times. The CDR3 protein is CASSSGADTQYF. For the CDR3, the DNA is TGTGCCAGCAGCTCGGGGGCAGATACGCAGTATTTT. The chain recombines TRBV11-3 with TRBJ2-3; perhaps TRBD2 as D (6 bases). Trimming removed 4 bases from V and 4 bases from J, with 6 bases in between. The CDR3 has 12 residues. Germline V gene lookup returns CDR1 SGHNT and CDR2 YENEEA.

In nucleotides, the CDR3 is TGTGCCACCAGCATCACAGGGGACTCCTACGAGCAGTACTTC. Residues: CATSITGDSYEQYF. The genes are TRBV15 and TRBJ2-7; 7 bases match TRBD1. The CDR3 consists of 14 residues. From germline, CDR1 is LNHNV and CDR2 YYDKDF (reference sequence). V lost 4 bases and J lost 0; bases outside the gene matches: 3.

This clonotype was recorded many times. This chain connects TRBV6-4 to TRBJ2-1; TRBD2 matches at 8 bases. J gave up 4 bases and V 6 bases, and 11 bases lay outside the gene matches. The CDR3 is 16 amino acids. Germline CDR1 is MRHNA and CDR2 is SNTAGT. CDR3 sequence (DNA): TGTGCCAGCAGCCAACGGGCTAGCGGGTTTTACAATGAGCAGTTCTTC. Amino acid sequence: CASSQRASGFYNEQFF.

The table lists this clonotype with a few counts. This chain's CDR3 is CASSLAGLKNIQYF. The CDR3 bases are TGTGCCAGCAGCTTAGCGGGCCTTAAAAACATTCAGTACTTC. The chain carries TRBV7-2 and TRBJ2-4, with D uncertain. Germline V gives CDR1 SGHTA, CDR2 FQGNSA. V lost 0 bases, J lost 4 bases, and 7 bases lay in between. The CDR3 is 14 residues long.

This chain connects TRBV6-2 or TRBV6-3 to TRBJ2-7; 7 bases are shared with TRBD2. The ends lost 6 bases at V and 5 bases at J; junction bases unmatched: 4. The CDR3 contains 12 residues. The germline V gene encodes CDR1 MNHEY and CDR2 SVGEGT. CDR3 residues: CASSGGWHEQYF. The CDR3 DNA sequence: TGTGCCAGCAGCGGGGGGTGGCACGAGCAGTACTTC.

V usage is TRBV19 and J usage is TRBJ2-3; 8 bases are a match to TRBD1. V shed 10 bases and J 2 bases; nucleotides not matched to a gene: 5. The CDR3 extends over 13 amino acids. Looked up from germline, CDR1 is LNHDA and CDR2 is SQIVND (reference sequence). The CDR3 DNA is TGTGCCACCCGGGACAGGCCCACAGATACGCAGTATTTT. It encodes CATRDRPTDTQYF.